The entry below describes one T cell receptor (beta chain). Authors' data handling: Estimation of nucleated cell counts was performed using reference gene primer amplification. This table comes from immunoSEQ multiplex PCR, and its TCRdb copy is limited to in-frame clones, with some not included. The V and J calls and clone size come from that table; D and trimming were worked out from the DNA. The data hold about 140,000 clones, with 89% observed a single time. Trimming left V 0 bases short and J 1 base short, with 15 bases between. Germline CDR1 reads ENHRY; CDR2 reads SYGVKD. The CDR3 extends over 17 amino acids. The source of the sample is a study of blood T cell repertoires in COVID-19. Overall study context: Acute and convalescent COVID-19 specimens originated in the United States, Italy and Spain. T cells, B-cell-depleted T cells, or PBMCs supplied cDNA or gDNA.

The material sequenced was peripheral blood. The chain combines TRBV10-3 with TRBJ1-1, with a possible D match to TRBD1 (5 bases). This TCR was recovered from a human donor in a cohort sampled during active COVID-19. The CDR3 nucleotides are TGTGCCATCAGTGAGTCTAAGGGGTTTTGGGGGAACACTGAAGCTTTCTTT. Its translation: CAISESKGFWGNTEAFF.